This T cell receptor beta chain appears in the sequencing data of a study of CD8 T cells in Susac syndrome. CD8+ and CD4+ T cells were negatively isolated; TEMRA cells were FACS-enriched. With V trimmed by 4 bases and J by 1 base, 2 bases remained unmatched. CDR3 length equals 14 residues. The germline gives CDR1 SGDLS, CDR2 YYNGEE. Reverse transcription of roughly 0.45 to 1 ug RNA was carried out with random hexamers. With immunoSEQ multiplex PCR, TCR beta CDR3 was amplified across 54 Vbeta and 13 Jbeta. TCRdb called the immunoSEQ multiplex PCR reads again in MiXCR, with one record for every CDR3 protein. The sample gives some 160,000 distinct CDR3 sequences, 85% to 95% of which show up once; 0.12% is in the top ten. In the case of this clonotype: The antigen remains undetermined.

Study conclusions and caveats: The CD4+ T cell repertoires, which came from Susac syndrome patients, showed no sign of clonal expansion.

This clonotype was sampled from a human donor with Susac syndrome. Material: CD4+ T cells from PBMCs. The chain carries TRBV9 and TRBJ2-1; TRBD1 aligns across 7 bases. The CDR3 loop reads CASSNRGSYNEQFF. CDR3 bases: TGTGCCAGCAGCAACAGGGGTTCCTACAATGAGCAGTTCTTC.